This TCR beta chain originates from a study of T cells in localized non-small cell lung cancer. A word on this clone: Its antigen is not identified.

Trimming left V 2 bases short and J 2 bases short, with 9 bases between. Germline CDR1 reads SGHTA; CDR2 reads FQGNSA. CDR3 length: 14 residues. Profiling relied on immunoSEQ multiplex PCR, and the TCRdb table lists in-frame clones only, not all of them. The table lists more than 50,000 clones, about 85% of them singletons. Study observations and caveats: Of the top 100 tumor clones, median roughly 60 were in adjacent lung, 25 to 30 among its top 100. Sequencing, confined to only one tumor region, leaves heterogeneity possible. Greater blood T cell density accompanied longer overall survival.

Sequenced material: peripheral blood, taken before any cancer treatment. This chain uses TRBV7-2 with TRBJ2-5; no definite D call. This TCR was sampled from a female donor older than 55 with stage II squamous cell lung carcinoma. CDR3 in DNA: TGTGCCAGCAGCTTATCCCACTTTCAAGAGACCCAGTACTTC. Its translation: CASSLSHFQETQYF.